These T cell receptor beta chains were read from a single sample in a study of T cell responses to AZD1222 COVID-19 vaccine. Clones were sequenced by immunoSEQ multiplex PCR, and TCRdb holds only the in-frame ones, with some missing. The table includes around 79,000 clones, about nine tenths detected once. The sequencing used peripheral blood, collected on day 0 of AZD1222 vaccination. The receptors were gathered from an adult in good health. Each CDR3 is given with its conserved first and last residue. Each record gives: J gene, V gene, CDR3 protein.

J gene: TRBJ1-1
V gene: TRBV12-5
CDR3 protein: CASVGRVNGTNTEAFF

J gene: TRBJ2-7
V gene: TRBV14
CDR3 protein: CAIFTYEQYF

J gene: TRBJ2-7
V gene: TRBV7-9
CDR3 protein: CASSYTGYEQYF

J gene: TRBJ1-1
V gene: TRBV5-4
CDR3 protein: CASSPPGTEAFF

J gene: TRBJ2-3
V gene: TRBV14
CDR3 protein: CASSSEITDTQYF

J gene: TRBJ1-3
V gene: TRBV7-9
CDR3 protein: CASSQDRDPGNTIYF

J gene: TRBJ2-7
V gene: TRBV5-1
CDR3 protein: CASSLEAGRDEQYF

J gene: TRBJ2-2
V gene: TRBV19
CDR3 protein: CASSWDRGDGELFF

J gene: TRBJ2-3
V gene: TRBV5-1
CDR3 protein: CASSPGLAGATDTQYF

J gene: TRBJ2-2
V gene: TRBV24-1
CDR3 protein: CATSDLGQTNTGELFF

J gene: TRBJ1-3
V gene: TRBV9
CDR3 protein: CASSVGGVGGQGTSGNTIYF

J gene: TRBJ2-5
V gene: TRBV11-2
CDR3 protein: CASREKGRQETQYF

J gene: TRBJ2-7
V gene: TRBV5-6
CDR3 protein: CASSLDTTYEQYF

J gene: TRBJ2-2
V gene: TRBV7-9
CDR3 protein: CASSLQRGQGVKAGELFF

J gene: TRBJ1-1
V gene: TRBV10-3
CDR3 protein: CAISEIGSEAFF

J gene: TRBJ2-1
V gene: TRBV27
CDR3 protein: CASQTSGRYNEQFF

J gene: TRBJ1-6
V gene: TRBV19
CDR3 protein: CASSISSGYLNSPLHF

J gene: TRBJ1-5
V gene: TRBV27
CDR3 protein: CASSSSGRQISNQPQHF

J gene: TRBJ2-3
V gene: TRBV7-3
CDR3 protein: CASSPYPSGRGGEDTQYF

J gene: TRBJ1-2
V gene: TRBV5-1
CDR3 protein: CASSLAEGGYTF

J gene: TRBJ1-3
V gene: TRBV5-1
CDR3 protein: CASSSGSTGNTIYF

J gene: TRBJ2-3
V gene: TRBV2
CDR3 protein: CASSWVASTDTQYF

J gene: TRBJ2-3
V gene: TRBV2
CDR3 protein: CASIPRAMDTQYF

J gene: TRBJ1-6
V gene: TRBV6-1
CDR3 protein: CASSENGRRVNSPLHF

J gene: TRBJ2-7
V gene: TRBV5-4
CDR3 protein: CASSLGTSGIYEQYF

J gene: TRBJ2-2
V gene: TRBV21-1
CDR3 protein: CASSWGQNTGELFF

J gene: TRBJ1-1
V gene: TRBV12-3/TRBV12-4
CDR3 protein: CASSFFQDTEAFF

J gene: TRBJ1-6
V gene: TRBV18
CDR3 protein: CASSPPQGGNSPLHF

J gene: TRBJ2-5
V gene: TRBV11-2
CDR3 protein: CASSKTSGRGQETQYF

J gene: TRBJ1-6
V gene: TRBV28
CDR3 protein: CASSSRTGGNSPLHF

J gene: TRBJ1-3
V gene: TRBV2
CDR3 protein: CASSPENTIYF

J gene: TRBJ2-1
V gene: TRBV28
CDR3 protein: CASSEPGLAGAVGGEQFF

J gene: TRBJ2-5
V gene: TRBV9
CDR3 protein: CASSGSTGLETQYF

J gene: TRBJ1-5
V gene: TRBV12-3/TRBV12-4
CDR3 protein: CASSPSGNQPQHF

J gene: TRBJ1-6
V gene: TRBV2
CDR3 protein: CASSTDRDSPLHF

J gene: TRBJ1-1
V gene: TRBV5-5
CDR3 protein: CASSSEWGTEAFF

J gene: TRBJ1-5
V gene: TRBV6-5
CDR3 protein: CAAQVRAAWDQPQHF

J gene: TRBJ2-3
V gene: TRBV10-1
CDR3 protein: CASSEFRFTDTQYF

J gene: TRBJ2-2
V gene: TRBV7-2
CDR3 protein: CASSLARLAGGSGELFF

J gene: TRBJ1-5
V gene: TRBV15
CDR3 protein: CATSRGRPVNQPQHF

J gene: TRBJ1-2
V gene: TRBV2
CDR3 protein: CASSDRGISGYTF